This note documents a single T cell receptor beta chain sequence. The antigen is not known. This specimen comes from a study of T cells in Graves' hyperthyroidism and ophthalmopathy. In the study overall: The blood sample was taken at first diagnosis, before treatment began. Study conclusions and caveats: The blood repertoire included most of the expanded thyroid clonotypes above 0.001.

The authors obtained PBMCs from more than 9.5 ml of fresh peripheral blood. CDR3 size: 19 residues. Germline loops: CDR1 SGHDT, CDR2 YYEEEE. The germline V and J ends were trimmed by 0 bases and 0 bases, with 20 bases remaining between them. The TCR beta CDR3 regions underwent amplification using RNA transcripts as the source. In the first-round RT-PCR of the TCR CDR3, the HTBI primer set was used. TCRdb reprocessed the multiplex PCR reads with MiXCR, giving one entry per CDR3 protein. In the table there are around 350,000 distinct CDR3 sequences, around a sixth of which are singletons. This clonotype was sampled from a woman aged 18-29 years with Graves' hyperthyroidism that later progressed to Graves' ophthalmopathy. This chain links TRBV5-6 with TRBJ2-3, with D possibly being TRBD2 (5 bases). The source material was blood. CDR3 nucleotide sequence: TGTGCCAGCAGCTTGGCTTTGACCGGGATAGGTAGGAGCACAGATACGCAGTATTTT. Translation: CASSLALTGIGRSTDTQYF.